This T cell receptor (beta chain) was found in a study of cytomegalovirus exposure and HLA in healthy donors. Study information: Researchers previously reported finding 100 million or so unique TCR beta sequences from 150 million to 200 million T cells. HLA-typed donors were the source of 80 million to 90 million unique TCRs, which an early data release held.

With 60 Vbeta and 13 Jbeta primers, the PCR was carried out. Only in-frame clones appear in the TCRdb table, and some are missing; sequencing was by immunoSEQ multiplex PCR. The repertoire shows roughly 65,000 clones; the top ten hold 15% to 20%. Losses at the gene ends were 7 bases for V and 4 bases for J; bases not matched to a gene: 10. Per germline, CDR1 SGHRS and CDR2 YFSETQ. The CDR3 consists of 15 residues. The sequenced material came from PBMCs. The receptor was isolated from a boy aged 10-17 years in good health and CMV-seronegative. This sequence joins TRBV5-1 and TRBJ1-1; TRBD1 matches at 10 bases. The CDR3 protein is CASFRDRGSGTEAFF. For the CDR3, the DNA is TGCGCCAGCTTCCGGGACAGGGGATCCGGCACTGAAGCTTTCTTT.